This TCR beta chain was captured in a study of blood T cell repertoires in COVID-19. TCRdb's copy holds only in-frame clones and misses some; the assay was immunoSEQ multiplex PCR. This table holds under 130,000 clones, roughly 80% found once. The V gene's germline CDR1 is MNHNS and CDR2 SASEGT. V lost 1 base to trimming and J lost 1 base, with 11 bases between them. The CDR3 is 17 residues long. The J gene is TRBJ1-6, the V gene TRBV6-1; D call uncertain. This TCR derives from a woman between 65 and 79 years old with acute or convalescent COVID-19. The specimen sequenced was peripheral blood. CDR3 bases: TGTGCCAGCAGTGAAGACGGAGGGCGGTCCTATAATTCACCCCTCCACTTT. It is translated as CASSEDGGRSYNSPLHF.